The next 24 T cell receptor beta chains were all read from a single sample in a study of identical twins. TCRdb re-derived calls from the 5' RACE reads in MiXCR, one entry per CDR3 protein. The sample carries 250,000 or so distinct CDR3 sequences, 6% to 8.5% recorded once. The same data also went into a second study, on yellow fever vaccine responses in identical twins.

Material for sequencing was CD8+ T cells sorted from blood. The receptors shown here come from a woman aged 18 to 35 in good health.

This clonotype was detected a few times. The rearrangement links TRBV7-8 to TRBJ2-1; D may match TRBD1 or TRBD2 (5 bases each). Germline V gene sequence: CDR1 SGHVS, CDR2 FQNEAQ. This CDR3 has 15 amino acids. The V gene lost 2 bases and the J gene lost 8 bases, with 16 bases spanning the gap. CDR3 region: CASSLNIGLGDEQFF. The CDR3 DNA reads TGTGCCAGCAGCTTAAATATCGGTCTGGGGGATGAGCAGTTCTTC.

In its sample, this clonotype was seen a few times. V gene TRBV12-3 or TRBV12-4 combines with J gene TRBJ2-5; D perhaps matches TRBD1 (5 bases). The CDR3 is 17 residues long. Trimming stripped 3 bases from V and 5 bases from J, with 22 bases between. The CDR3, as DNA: TGTGCCAGCAGTTTGGAATGGGGCATGACTCCCTTGGAGACCCAGTACTTC. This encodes CASSLEWGMTPLETQYF.

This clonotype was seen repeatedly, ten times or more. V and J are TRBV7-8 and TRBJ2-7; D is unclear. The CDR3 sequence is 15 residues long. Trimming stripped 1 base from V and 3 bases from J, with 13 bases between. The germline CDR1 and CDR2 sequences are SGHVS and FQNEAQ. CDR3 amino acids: CASSLEASAGYEQYF. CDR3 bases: TGTGCCAGCAGCTTAGAGGCGTCGGCAGGCTACGAGCAGTACTTC.

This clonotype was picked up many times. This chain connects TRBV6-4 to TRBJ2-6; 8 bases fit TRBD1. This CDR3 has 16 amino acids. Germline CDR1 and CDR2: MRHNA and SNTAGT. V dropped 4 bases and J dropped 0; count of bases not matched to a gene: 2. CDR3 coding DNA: TGTGCCAGCAGTGCTGGGACAGGCTCTGGGGCCAACGTCCTGACTTTC. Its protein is CASSAGTGSGANVLTF.

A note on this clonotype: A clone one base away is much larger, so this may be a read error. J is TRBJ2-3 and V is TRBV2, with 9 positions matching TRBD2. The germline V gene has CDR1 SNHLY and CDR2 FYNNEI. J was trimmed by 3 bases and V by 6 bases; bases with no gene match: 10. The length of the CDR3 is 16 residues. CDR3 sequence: CASRGTSWTLTDTQYF. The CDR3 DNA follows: TGTGCCAGCAGGGGGACTAGCTGGACCTTAACAGATACGCAGTATTTT.

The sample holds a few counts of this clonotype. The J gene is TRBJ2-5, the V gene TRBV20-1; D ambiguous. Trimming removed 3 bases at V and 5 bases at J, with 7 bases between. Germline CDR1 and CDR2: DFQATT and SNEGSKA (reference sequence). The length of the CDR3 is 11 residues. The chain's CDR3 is CSARGRETQYF. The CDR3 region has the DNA TGCAGTGCTAGGGGCCGGGAGACCCAGTACTTC.

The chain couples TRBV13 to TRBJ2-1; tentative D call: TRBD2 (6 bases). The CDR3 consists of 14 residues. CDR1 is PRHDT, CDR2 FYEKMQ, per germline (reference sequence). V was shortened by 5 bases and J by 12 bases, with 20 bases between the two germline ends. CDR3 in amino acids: CASSLHGGTLGQFF. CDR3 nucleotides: TGTGCCAGCAGCCTACATGGCGGGACCTTAGGGCAGTTCTTC.

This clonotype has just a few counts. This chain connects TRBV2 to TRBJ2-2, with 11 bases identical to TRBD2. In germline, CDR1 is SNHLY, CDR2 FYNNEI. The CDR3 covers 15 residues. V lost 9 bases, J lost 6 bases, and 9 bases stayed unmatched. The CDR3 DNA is TGTGCCAGGGGGCGTGTAGCGGGAGGGCCCGGGGAGCTGTTTTTT. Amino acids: CARGRVAGGPGELFF.

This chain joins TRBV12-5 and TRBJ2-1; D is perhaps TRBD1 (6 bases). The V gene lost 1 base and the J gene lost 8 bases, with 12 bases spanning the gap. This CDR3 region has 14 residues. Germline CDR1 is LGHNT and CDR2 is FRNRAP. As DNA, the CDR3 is TGTGCTAGTGGTTTGGGCCAGGGGTTTGATGAGCAGTTCTTC. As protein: CASGLGQGFDEQFF.

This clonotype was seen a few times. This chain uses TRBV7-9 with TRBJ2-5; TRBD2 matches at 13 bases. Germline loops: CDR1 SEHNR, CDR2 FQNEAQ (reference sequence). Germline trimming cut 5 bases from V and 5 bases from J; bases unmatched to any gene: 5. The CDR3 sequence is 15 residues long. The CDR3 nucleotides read TGTGCCAGCAGCCCAGGGACTAGCGGGGTTGAGACCCAGTACTTC. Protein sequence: CASSPGTSGVETQYF. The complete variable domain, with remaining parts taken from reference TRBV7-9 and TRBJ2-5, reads DTGVSQNPRHKITKRGQNVTFRCDPISEHNRLYWYRQTLGQGPEFLTYFQNEAQLEKSRLLSDRFSAERPKGSFSTLEIQRTEQGDSAMYLCASSPGTSGVETQYFGPGTRLLVL.

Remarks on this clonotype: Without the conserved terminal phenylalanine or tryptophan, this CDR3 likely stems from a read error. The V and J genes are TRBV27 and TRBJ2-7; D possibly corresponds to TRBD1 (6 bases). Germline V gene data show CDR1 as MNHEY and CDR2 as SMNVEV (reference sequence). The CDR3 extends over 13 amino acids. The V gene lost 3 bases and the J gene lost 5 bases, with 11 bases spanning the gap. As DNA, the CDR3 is TGTGCCAGCAGTTTGTTGGGGGCTAACGAGCAGTACTTA. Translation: CASSLLGANEQYL.

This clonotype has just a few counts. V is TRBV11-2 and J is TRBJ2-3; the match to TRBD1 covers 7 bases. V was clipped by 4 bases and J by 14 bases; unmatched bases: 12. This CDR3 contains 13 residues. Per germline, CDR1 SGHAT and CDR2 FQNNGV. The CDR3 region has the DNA TGTGCCAGCAGCTATGATCTAGACAGGGAGATGTATTTT. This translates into CASSYDLDREMYF.

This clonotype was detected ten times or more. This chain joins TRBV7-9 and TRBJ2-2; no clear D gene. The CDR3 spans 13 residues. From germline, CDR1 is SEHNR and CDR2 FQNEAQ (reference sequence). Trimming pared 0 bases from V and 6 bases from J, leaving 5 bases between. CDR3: CASSLALSGELFF. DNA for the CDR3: TGTGCCAGCAGCTTAGCCTTGTCCGGGGAGCTGTTTTTT.

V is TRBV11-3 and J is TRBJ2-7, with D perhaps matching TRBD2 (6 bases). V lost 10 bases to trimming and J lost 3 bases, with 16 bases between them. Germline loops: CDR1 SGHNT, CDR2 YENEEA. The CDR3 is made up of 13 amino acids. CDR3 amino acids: CATSEAGSYEQYF. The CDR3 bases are TGTGCCACTAGTGAGGCGGGGAGCTACGAGCAGTACTTC.

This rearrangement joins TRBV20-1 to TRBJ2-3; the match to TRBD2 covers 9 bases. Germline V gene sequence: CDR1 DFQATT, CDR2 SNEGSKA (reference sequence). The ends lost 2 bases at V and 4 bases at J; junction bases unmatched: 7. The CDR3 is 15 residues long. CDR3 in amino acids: CSARSLAGGPDTQYF. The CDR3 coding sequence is TGCAGTGCTAGATCGCTGGCGGGGGGGCCAGATACGCAGTATTTT.

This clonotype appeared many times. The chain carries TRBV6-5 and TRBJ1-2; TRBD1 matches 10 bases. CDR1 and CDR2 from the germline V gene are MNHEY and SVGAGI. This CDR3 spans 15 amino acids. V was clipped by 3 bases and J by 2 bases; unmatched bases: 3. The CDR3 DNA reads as TGTGCCAGCAGTTATGGGACAGGGGAGAACTATGGCTACACCTTC. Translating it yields CASSYGTGENYGYTF.

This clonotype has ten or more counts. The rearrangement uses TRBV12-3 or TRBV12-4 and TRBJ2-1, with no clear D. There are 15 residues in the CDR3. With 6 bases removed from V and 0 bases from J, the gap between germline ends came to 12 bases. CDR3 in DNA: TGTGCCAGCAGCGACCCTCAGAGCTCCTACAATGAGCAGTTCTTC. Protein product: CASSDPQSSYNEQFF.

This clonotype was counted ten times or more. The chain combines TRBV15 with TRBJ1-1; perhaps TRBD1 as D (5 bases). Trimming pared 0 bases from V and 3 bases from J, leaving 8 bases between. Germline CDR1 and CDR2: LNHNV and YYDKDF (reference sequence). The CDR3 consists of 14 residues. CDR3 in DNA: TGTGCCACCAGCAGAGATAAAGGGGACACTGAAGCTTTCTTT. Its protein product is CATSRDKGDTEAFF.

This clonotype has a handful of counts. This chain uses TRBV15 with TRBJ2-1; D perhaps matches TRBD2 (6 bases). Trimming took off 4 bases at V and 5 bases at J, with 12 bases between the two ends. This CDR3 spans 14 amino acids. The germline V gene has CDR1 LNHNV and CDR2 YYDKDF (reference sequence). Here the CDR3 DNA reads TGTGCCACCAGCACCGGGAGTAAGCACAATGAGCAGTTCTTC. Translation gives CATSTGSKHNEQFF.

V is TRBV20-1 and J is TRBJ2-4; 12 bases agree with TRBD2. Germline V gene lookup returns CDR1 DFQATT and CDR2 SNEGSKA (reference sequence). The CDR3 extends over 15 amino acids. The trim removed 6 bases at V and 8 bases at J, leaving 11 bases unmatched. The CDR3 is CSATTSGSGFDIQYF. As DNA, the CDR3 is TGCAGTGCCACGACTAGCGGGAGTGGTTTTGACATTCAGTACTTC.

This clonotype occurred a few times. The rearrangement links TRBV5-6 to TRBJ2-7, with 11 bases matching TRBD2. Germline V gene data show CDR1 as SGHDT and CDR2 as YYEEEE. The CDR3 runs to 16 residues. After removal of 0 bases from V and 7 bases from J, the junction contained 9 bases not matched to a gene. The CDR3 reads CASSLGLAGGRREQYF. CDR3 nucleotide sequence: TGTGCCAGCAGCTTGGGCCTAGCGGGAGGACGTCGTGAGCAGTACTTC. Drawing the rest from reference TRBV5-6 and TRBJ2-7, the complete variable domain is DAGVTQSPTHLIKTRGQQVTLRCSPKSGHDTVSWYQQALGQGPQFIFQYYEEEERQRGNFPDRFSGHQFPNYSSELNVNALLLGDSALYLCASSLGLAGGRREQYFGPGTRLTVT.

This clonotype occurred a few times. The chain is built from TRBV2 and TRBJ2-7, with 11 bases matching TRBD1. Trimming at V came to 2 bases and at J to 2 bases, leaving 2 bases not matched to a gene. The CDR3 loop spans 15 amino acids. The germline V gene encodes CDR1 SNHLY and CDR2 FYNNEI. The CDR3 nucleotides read TGTGCCAGCAGTGAACCGGGACAGGGGGCCTACGAGCAGTACTTC. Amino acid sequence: CASSEPGQGAYEQYF.

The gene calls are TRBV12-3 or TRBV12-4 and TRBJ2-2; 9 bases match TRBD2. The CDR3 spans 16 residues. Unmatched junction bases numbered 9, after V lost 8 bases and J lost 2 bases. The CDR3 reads CASVGVAGANTGELFF. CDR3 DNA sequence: TGTGCCAGCGTTGGGGTAGCGGGGGCCAACACCGGGGAGCTGTTTTTT.

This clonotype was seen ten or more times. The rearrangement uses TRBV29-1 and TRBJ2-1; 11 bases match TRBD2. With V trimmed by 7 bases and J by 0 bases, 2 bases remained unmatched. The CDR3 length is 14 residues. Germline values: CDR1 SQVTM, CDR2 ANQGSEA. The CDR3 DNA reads TGCAGCGATACTAGCGGGAGCTCCTACAATGAGCAGTTCTTC. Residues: CSDTSGSSYNEQFF.